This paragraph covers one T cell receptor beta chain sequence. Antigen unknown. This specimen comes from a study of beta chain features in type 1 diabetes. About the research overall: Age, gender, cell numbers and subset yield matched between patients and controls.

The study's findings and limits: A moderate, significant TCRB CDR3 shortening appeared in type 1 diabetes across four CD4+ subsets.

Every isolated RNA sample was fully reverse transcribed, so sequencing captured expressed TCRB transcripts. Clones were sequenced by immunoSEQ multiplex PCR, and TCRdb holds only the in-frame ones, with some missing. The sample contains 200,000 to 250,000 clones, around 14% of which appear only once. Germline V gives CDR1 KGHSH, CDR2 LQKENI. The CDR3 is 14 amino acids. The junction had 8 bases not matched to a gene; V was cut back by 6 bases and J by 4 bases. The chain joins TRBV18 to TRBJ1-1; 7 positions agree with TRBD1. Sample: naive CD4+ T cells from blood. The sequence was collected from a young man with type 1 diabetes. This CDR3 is CASSRSTGSTEAFF. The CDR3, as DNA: TGTGCCAGCTCCCGATCGACAGGGAGCACTGAAGCTTTCTTT.